Sequencing of this T cell receptor beta chain was carried out in a study of neurological immune-mediated disorders. TCRdb recomputed calls from the 5' RACE reads with MiXCR, one row per CDR3 protein. The sample shows about 22,000 distinct CDR3 sequences, about 6.2% of them seen only once. Germline CDR1 SGHNT, CDR2 YYREEE (reference sequence). Trimming stripped 3 bases from V and 2 bases from J, with 9 bases between. The CDR3 is 13 amino acids. V and J are TRBV5-4 and TRBJ2-7; tentative D call: TRBD1 (5 bases). Material for sequencing was CD8+ T cells from blood. The source of this sequence is a man aged 18 to 35 in good health. The CDR3 bases are TGTGCCAGCAGCTGGGGCCTACCCTACGAGCAGTACTTC. It specifies CASSWGLPYEQYF. The full variable domain, in which reference TRBV5-4 and TRBJ2-7 provide the parts outside the CDR3, is ETGVTQSPTHLIKTRGQQVTLRCSSQSGHNTVSWYQQALGQGPQFIFQYYREEENGRGNFPPRFSGLQFPNYSSELNVNALELDDSALYLCASSWGLPYEQYFGPGTRLTVT.